The clone carrying this TCR beta chain showed up just a few times. V dropped 5 bases and J dropped 6; count of bases not matched to a gene: 11. Germline-derived CDR1 and CDR2 are MNHEY and SVGAGI. The CDR3 covers 15 residues. The data were obtained in a study of T-cell reconstitution after alpha-beta-depleted transplantation in children. Construction of the TCRbeta library involved unique molecular identifiers. TCRdb re-called the PCR reads with MiXCR, one entry per CDR3 protein. The table records hundreds of thousands of distinct CDR3 sequences, 13% of them present only once. This sequence originates from a human donor who donated a stem cell graft to a child with Fanconi anemia. The specimen comprised PBMCs, sampled from the stem cell graft. The rearrangement uses TRBV6-5 and TRBJ1-2, with 8 bases aligning to TRBD1. This CDR3 reads CASSRVGTGTDGYTF. DNA of the CDR3: TGTGCCAGCAGTAGGGTAGGGACAGGTACTGATGGCTACACCTTC.